This TCR beta chain was identified in a study of blood T cell repertoires in COVID-19. TCRdb's copy holds only in-frame clones and misses some; the assay was immunoSEQ multiplex PCR. The repertoire has 350,000 to 400,000 clones, approximately 87% of them found once; the top ten carry approximately 0.96%. CDR3 length equals 15 residues. Germline V gene lookup returns CDR1 SGHRS and CDR2 YFSETQ. Trimming pared 3 bases from V and 6 bases from J, leaving 16 bases between. The receptor was isolated from a woman aged 25 to 39 with acute COVID-19. The sequenced sample consisted of PBMCs or T cells enriched from blood (not recorded which). The V gene is TRBV5-1, the J gene TRBJ1-3, with a tentative D call TRBD1 (6 bases). CDR3 nucleotides: TGCGCCAGCAGCTCTGACTCAGGGGTGGCAAACACCATATATTTT. Protein: CASSSDSGVANTIYF.